Following are 25 T cell receptor beta chains from one sample sequenced in a study of immune characterization of retroperitoneal liposarcoma. TCRdb analysed the PCR reads with MiXCR anew, one entry per CDR3 protein. The data hold about 10,000 distinct CDR3 sequences, with 37% observed a single time. The source material was tumor tissue. Source of these receptors: a female donor with retroperitoneal liposarcoma.

As for this clonotype: This is likely a read error, given that the CDR3 carries no conserved phenylalanine or tryptophan at its end. The V gene is TRBV10-3, the J gene TRBJ2-5; D possibly corresponds to TRBD1 (6 bases). The J call is uncertain, as TRBJ2-7 better fits the DNA end. The germline gives CDR1 ENHRY, CDR2 SYGVKD. This CDR3 contains 14 residues. CDR3 loop: CASRAQGALYEQYS. CDR3 in DNA: TGTGCCAGCAGAGCACAGGGCGCCCTATACGAGCAGTACTCC.

This clonotype appeared a single time. This chain connects TRBV6-1 to TRBJ1-1; D not resolved. V lost 6 bases and J lost 1, with 9 bases in between. This CDR3 comprises 13 residues. The germline gives CDR1 MNHNS, CDR2 SASEGT. The CDR3 region has the DNA TGTGCCAGCAGCCGGATCAAGAACACTGAAGCTTTCTTT. This translates into CASSRIKNTEAFF.

In this sample, this clonotype turned up many times. The chain uses TRBV7-8 and TRBJ1-1, with 9 bases aligning to TRBD1. CDR3 length: 14 amino acids. The junction had 4 bases not matched to a gene; V was cut back by 3 bases and J by 5 bases. CDR1 is SGHVS and CDR2 is FQNEAQ in the germline V gene. CDR3 sequence: CASSLGQGRTEAFF. The CDR3 DNA reads as TGTGCCAGCAGCTTGGGACAGGGAAGAACTGAAGCTTTCTTT.

V gene TRBV6-6 combines with J gene TRBJ2-6; D possibly corresponds to TRBD2 (5 bases). V dropped 0 bases and J dropped 0 bases, with 9 bases sitting between them. The CDR3 runs 17 residues. Germline CDR1 MNHNY, CDR2 SVGAGI (reference sequence). This CDR3 reads CASSYSLGSSGANVLTF. The CDR3, as DNA: TGTGCCAGCAGTTACTCGTTGGGGAGCTCTGGGGCCAACGTCCTGACTTTC.

The CDR3 bases are TGTGCCAGCAGCTTAGGGGGTAGCGGGGGGAGGGGAGGGACCCAGTACTTC. The encoded protein is CASSLGGSGGRGGTQYF. This chain connects TRBV7-2 to TRBJ2-3, with 10 bases identical to TRBD2. The DNA end is a closer match to TRBJ2-5, so the J assignment may be wrong. CDR3 length equals 17 residues. CDR1 is SGHTA and CDR2 is FQGNSA in the germline V gene.

The genes are TRBV10-3 and TRBJ1-2, with a weak D call TRBD1 (5 bases). V was shortened by 5 bases and J by 8 bases, with 21 bases between the two germline ends. Germline V gene lookup returns CDR1 ENHRY and CDR2 SYGVKD. The length of the CDR3 is 15 residues. For the CDR3, the DNA is TGTGCCATCAGTCCGGGACGGGCCTTTCTTTGGGGCTACACCTTC. The encoded protein is CAISPGRAFLWGYTF.

This clonotype was seen a handful of times. V is TRBV6-1 and J is TRBJ2-4, with 10 bases fitting TRBD1. With the DNA end fitting TRBJ2-5 better, the J assignment may be wrong. Germline CDR1 is MNHNS and CDR2 is SASEGT. The CDR3 runs 16 residues. The CDR3 bases are TGTGCCAGCAGTGAGGGACAGGGGAGGTTGGAAGAGACCCAGTACTTC. Its protein product is CASSEGQGRLEETQYF.

The J gene is TRBJ2-4, the V gene TRBV12-3 or TRBV12-4; D not certain. V was shortened by 3 bases and J by 0 bases, with 12 bases between the two germline ends. This CDR3 has 16 residues. The CDR3: CASSFWLQLAKNIQYF. In nucleotides, the CDR3 is TGTGCCAGCAGTTTCTGGCTACAACTAGCCAAAAACATTCAGTACTTC.

With regard to this clonotype: Germline and junction disagree at one end, which may indicate a read error. This chain's CDR3 is CASSQDLQTRGGDTQYF. CDR3 bases: TGTGCCAGCAGCCAAGATCTTCAGACTCGGGGAGGAGATACGCAGTATTTT. The rearrangement joins TRBV4-1 to TRBJ2-3; D may be TRBD2 (6 bases). This CDR3 region has 17 residues. Germline V gives CDR1 MGHRA, CDR2 YSYEKL.

The chain couples TRBV6-1 to TRBJ1-6, with D perhaps TRBD1 (6 bases). Trimming cost V 6 bases and J 6 bases, with 12 bases left between them. This CDR3 spans 14 amino acids. Germline CDR1 and CDR2: MNHNS and SASEGT. The CDR3 loop is CASSSGTSNSPLHF. The CDR3, as DNA: TGTGCCAGCAGCTCCGGGACAAGTAATTCACCCCTCCACTTT.

In DNA form, the CDR3 reads TGTGCCAGCAGTTTATACGAAAGGGGTCGCGAGCAGTACTTC. It codes for CASSLYERGREQYF. The chain is built from TRBV28 and TRBJ2-5; perhaps TRBD1 as D (5 bases). The DNA end favors TRBJ2-7, so the J call may be wrong. The germline CDR1 and CDR2 sequences are MDHEN and SYDVKM. The CDR3 runs to 14 residues.

V usage is TRBV6-1 and J usage is TRBJ1-6; 8 bases agree with TRBD1. CDR3 length equals 17 residues. CDR1 and CDR2 from the germline V gene are MNHNS and SASEGT. The ends lost 5 bases at V and 0 bases at J; junction bases unmatched: 6. CDR3 sequence: CASSSRTGSSYNSPLHF. CDR3 in DNA: TGTGCCAGCAGTTCCCGGACAGGGAGCTCCTATAATTCACCCCTCCACTTT.

This clonotype is termed large. This chain joins TRBV7-2 and TRBJ2-3; D not resolved. The CDR3 sequence is 16 residues long. Per germline, CDR1 SGHTA and CDR2 FQGNSA. V lost 1 base and J lost 3, with 14 bases in between. This CDR3 reads CASSLGIQLGTDTQYF. The CDR3 nucleotides are TGTGCCAGCAGCTTAGGGATCCAGCTCGGGACAGATACGCAGTATTTT.

The gene calls are TRBV6-6 and TRBJ2-3; 8 nucleotides match TRBD2. Losses at the gene ends were 6 bases for V and 4 bases for J; bases not matched to a gene: 9. Per germline, CDR1 MNHNY and CDR2 SVGAGI (reference sequence). CDR3 length: 15 residues. The DNA for the CDR3 is TGTGCCAGCAGATATAGCGGGAAGGGGTCAGATACGCAGTATTTT. Translation: CASRYSGKGSDTQYF.

A few counts support this clonotype. The chain employs TRBV6-1 and TRBJ2-1, with a tentative D call TRBD1 (6 bases). The CDR3 consists of 13 residues. Trimming stripped 4 bases from V and 8 bases from J, with 12 bases between. Looked up from germline, CDR1 is MNHNS and CDR2 is SASEGT. The CDR3 region is CASSGEQGDEQFF. As DNA, the CDR3 is TGTGCCAGCAGTGGGGAACAGGGAGATGAGCAGTTCTTC.

This chain links TRBV14 with TRBJ2-3, with 8 bases that match TRBD2. V lost 0 bases, J lost 0 bases, and 5 bases stayed unmatched. The CDR3 runs to 17 residues. Germline V CDR1 and CDR2: SGHDN, FVKESK. The CDR3 nucleotides are TGTGCCAGCAGCCAAGACGCAGCGGGAGTCAGCACAGATACGCAGTATTTT. Its protein is CASSQDAAGVSTDTQYF.

CDR3 residues: CAINGEGYNEQFF. The CDR3 nucleotides read TGTGCCATCAACGGGGAGGGCTACAATGAGCAGTTCTTC. The rearrangement links TRBV10-3 to TRBJ2-1, with TRBD2 matching 7 bases. The trim removed 7 bases at V and 3 bases at J, leaving 3 bases unmatched. CDR3 size: 13 residues. Germline V gene data show CDR1 as ENHRY and CDR2 as SYGVKD.

The table lists this clonotype with a few counts. J is TRBJ2-4 and V is TRBV11-2, with TRBD1 matching over 8 bases. Trimming took 2 bases from V and 5 from J; bases not matched to a gene: 8. Germline CDR1 reads SGHAT; CDR2 reads FQNNGV. The CDR3 sequence is 16 residues long. The DNA for the CDR3 is TGTGCCAGCAGCTTAAGGACAGGGCTGGGCGAAAACATTCAGTACTTC. This encodes CASSLRTGLGENIQYF.

This clonotype qualifies as medium-sized. The CDR3 sequence is CASSYWTSGANVLTF. The CDR3 DNA reads as TGTGCCAGCAGTTACTGGACTTCTGGGGCCAACGTCCTGACTTTC. The rearrangement links TRBV6-6 to TRBJ2-6; D is possibly TRBD2 (5 bases). In germline, CDR1 is MNHNY, CDR2 SVGAGI (reference sequence). CDR3 length: 15 residues. Between the trimmed V and J ends, which lost 1 base and 1 base, there was a span of 5 bases.

By frequency in the sample, this clonotype is medium-sized. The chain links TRBV6-1 to TRBJ2-1; D perhaps matches TRBD2 (7 bases). V shed 6 bases and J shed 13 bases, with 25 bases lying between them. Germline lookup yields CDR1 MNHNS and CDR2 SASEGT. This CDR3 has 15 amino acids. CDR3 nucleotides: TGTGCCAGCAGCCATAACCTGGGGGGGCGGGAGACCCAGTTCTTC. It encodes CASSHNLGGRETQFF.

Relative to its sample, this clonotype is medium-sized. The rearrangement links TRBV6-1 to TRBJ1-5, with D perhaps TRBD1 (5 bases). This CDR3 has 12 residues. Germline-derived CDR1 and CDR2 are MNHNS and SASEGT. The V end lost 4 bases, the J end lost 10 bases, and 11 bases lay between the germline ends. CDR3 protein: CASSAGRGPQHF. Here the CDR3 DNA reads TGTGCCAGCAGTGCAGGGAGGGGCCCCCAGCATTTT.

This clonotype was detected only a few times. The rearrangement links TRBV6-1 to TRBJ1-6, with 9 bases identical to TRBD1. Germline CDR1 MNHNS, CDR2 SASEGT. With V trimmed by 0 bases and J by 6 bases, 12 bases remained unmatched. The length of the CDR3 is 19 residues. The CDR3 DNA is TGTGCCAGCAGTGAAGCCACCAATATACAGGGGGCGCGTAATTCACCCCTCCACTTT. It yields the protein CASSEATNIQGARNSPLHF.

This clonotype has ten or more counts. J is TRBJ2-1 and V is TRBV7-8; 11 bases are a match to TRBD2. V lost 1 base to trimming and J lost 3 bases; unmatched junction nucleotides: 8. The CDR3 is made up of 18 amino acids. Germline values: CDR1 SGHVS, CDR2 FQNEAQ. CDR3 amino acids: CASSLVLAGGYIYNEQFF. The CDR3 DNA reads TGTGCCAGCAGCTTAGTCCTAGCGGGGGGTTATATCTACAATGAGCAGTTCTTC.

At least ten counts were recorded for this clonotype. The V gene is TRBV6-1, the J gene TRBJ2-7, with D uncertain. This CDR3 contains 13 residues. Trimming pared 7 bases from V and 2 bases from J, leaving 12 bases between. The V gene's germline CDR1 is MNHNS and CDR2 SASEGT. The CDR3 nucleotides read TGTGCCAGCATTGTGGACCACCCCTACGAGCAGTACTTC. Translation gives CASIVDHPYEQYF.

Only a few counts were recorded for this clonotype. CDR3 sequence (DNA): TGTGCCAGCAGCTCGGCTAGCGGGAACAATGAGCAGTTCTTC. Translating gives CASSSASGNNEQFF. The chain couples TRBV7-3 to TRBJ2-1, with 9 bases aligning to TRBD2. The CDR3 length is 14 residues. Per germline, CDR1 SGHTA and CDR2 FQGTGA. Unmatched junction bases numbered 3, after V lost 4 bases and J lost 5 bases.